These 3 T cell receptor beta chains share one sample of origin, sequenced in a study of blood T cell repertoires in COVID-19. Here immunoSEQ multiplex PCR was the method, and the copy in TCRdb shows in-frame clones only, minus some. The sample has about 330,000 clones, about 85% seen once; the top ten hold approximately 5.3%. The sample consisted of PBMCs or T cells enriched from blood (not recorded which). The receptors come from a woman in her twenties or thirties who had recovered from COVID-19.

The table lists this clone with a count of one. The genes are TRBV7-6 and TRBJ1-1; D is perhaps TRBD1 (5 bases). This CDR3 spans 15 amino acids. The germline CDR1 and CDR2 sequences are SGHVS and FNYEAQ. The V end was cut by 5 bases, the J end by 5 bases, with 18 bases between. CDR3 in DNA: TGTGCCAGCAGCGCTCCGGGGCCCGGGGGGACTGAAGCTTTCTTT. It yields the protein CASSAPGPGGTEAFF.

The chain combines TRBV29-1 with TRBJ2-7; 10 bases line up with TRBD1. Per the germline V gene, CDR1 is SQVTM and CDR2 is ANQGSEA. The V gene end was trimmed by 7 bases and the J gene end by 7 bases; junction bases not matched to a gene: 7. This CDR3 has 12 amino acids. The CDR3 reads CSGGTGVREQYF. DNA of the CDR3: TGCAGCGGGGGGACAGGGGTTCGTGAGCAGTACTTC.

The genes are TRBV5-1 and TRBJ1-1; no clear D. V was pared by 0 bases and J by 0 bases, with 6 bases between. The CDR3 runs to 14 residues. Germline lookup yields CDR1 SGHRS and CDR2 YFSETQ. CDR3 in DNA: TGCGCCAGCAGCTTGGAACGGGTGAACACTGAAGCTTTCTTT. Amino acid sequence: CASSLERVNTEAFF.